Listed below are T cell receptor beta chains from one sample, sequenced in a study of control samples from healthy donors and cancer patients. Generated by immunoSEQ multiplex PCR, the TCRdb table keeps only in-frame clones and is missing some. The sample includes 150,000 to 200,000 clones, 80% to 90% of them seen just once. Sequenced sample: blood. All receptors derive from a young man in good health. Each CDR3 is given with its conserved first and last residue. D genes are given only for firm matches.

j_gene | v_gene | d_gene | CDR3nt | CDR3aa
TRBJ1-4 | TRBV12-3/TRBV12-4 | TRBD1 | TGTGCCACGAGGACAGGGGGTAATGAAAAACTGTTTTTT | CATRTGGNEKLFF
TRBJ2-5 | TRBV5-1 | NA | TGCGCCAGCAGCTCACACGCGGACAGCCAAGAGACCCAGTACTTC | CASSSHADSQETQYF
TRBJ1-4 | TRBV10-3 | NA | TGTGCCATCAGTGAGGGGGGGCAAGAAAAACTGTTTTTT | CAISEGGQEKLFF
TRBJ2-1 | TRBV6-4 | TRBD1 | TGTGCCACCAAACCGGGACAGGGTGGGAATGAGCAGTTCTTC | CATKPGQGGNEQFF
TRBJ2-1 | TRBV5-6 | NA | TGTGCCAGCAGGGGGGAGTACAATGAGCAGTTCTTC | CASRGEYNEQFF
TRBJ2-1 | TRBV28 | NA | TGTGCCAGCAGTCCCCCCCAAAGGCGAAATGAGCAGTTCTTC | CASSPPQRRNEQFF
TRBJ2-1 | TRBV7-9 | NA | TGTGCCAGCAGCTCACAATCACCGGGGTACAATGAGCAGTTCTTC | CASSSQSPGYNEQFF
TRBJ2-3 | TRBV7-9 | NA | TGTGCCAGCAGCTTAAGGGGGCGGGGGGCCGCCACAGATACGCAGTATTTT | CASSLRGRGAATDTQYF
TRBJ2-2 | TRBV27 | NA | TGTGCCAGCAGTTTAGAGGGCAGGGACGACACCGGGGAGCTGTTTTTT | CASSLEGRDDTGELFF
TRBJ2-7 | TRBV20-1 | NA | TGCAGTGCTAGTTTGTCAGGGTTAGGCTCCTACGAGCAGTACTTC | CSASLSGLGSYEQYF
TRBJ2-3 | TRBV9 | NA | TGTGCCAGCACCGTAGGAGGGGGTACAGATACGCAGTATTTT | CASTVGGGTDTQYF